This T cell receptor (beta chain) is from a study of Ad26.COV2.S vaccination and SARS-CoV-2 variants. Germline CDR1 and CDR2: MDHEN and SYDVKM. V lost 7 bases and J lost 3; bases outside the gene matches: 12. This CDR3 has 15 amino acids. Treatment: about 20 received Ad26.COV2.S at low or high dose, single or two shots; several received placebo; per-sample allocation not given. Specimens were obtained on day 63 following the first vaccine or placebo injection. It was an adult aged 18-55 years in Boston who was the donor. Using immunoSEQ multiplex PCR, the repertoire was profiled, and TCRdb retains in-frame clones only, with some absent. This sample has approximately 300,000 clones, with 85% found just once.

Sequencing used peripheral blood, obtained in a trial of Ad26.COV2.S vaccine versus placebo. The chain joins TRBV28 to TRBJ2-7, with 7 positions matching TRBD1. This receptor was obtained from a person between 18 and 65 years old who received the Ad26.COV2.S COVID-19 vaccine or a placebo. The CDR3 DNA sequence: TGTGCCAGCACCCAGGGGGTTGACAGCAACTACGAGCAGTACTTC. Translated: CASTQGVDSNYEQYF.